Below, 23 T cell receptor beta chains from the same sample are listed, as sequenced in a study of blood T cell repertoires in COVID-19. Measured with immunoSEQ multiplex PCR; TCRdb has only the in-frame clones, and not every one. Of about 180,000 clones listed, 80% are singletons. What was sequenced was PBMCs or T cells enriched from blood (not recorded which). These receptors all stem from a man aged 55 to 70 who had been exposed to COVID-19.

J is TRBJ1-6 and V is TRBV30; the match to TRBD1 covers 10 bases. Trimming took 1 base from V and 6 from J; bases not matched to a gene: 3. The CDR3 totals 15 residues. CDR1 is GTSNPN, CDR2 SVGIG, per germline (reference sequence). The CDR3 sequence is CAWSDGTGANSPLHF. The CDR3, as DNA: TGTGCCTGGAGTGACGGGACAGGGGCTAATTCACCCCTCCACTTT.

The CDR3 DNA is TGTGCCAGCAGTTTATACTCCGTAGGGGCGGGAATCAATCAGCCCCAGCATTTT. Translating it yields CASSLYSVGAGINQPQHF. The V and J genes are TRBV27 and TRBJ1-5, with D perhaps TRBD1 (5 bases). V was clipped by 1 base and J by 3 bases, with 19 bases between them. From germline, CDR1 is MNHEY and CDR2 SMNVEV (reference sequence). This CDR3 is built from 18 residues.

The chain carries TRBV29-1 and TRBJ1-2; possible D gene TRBD1, 5 bases. The germline V gene has CDR1 SQVTM and CDR2 ANQGSEA. The CDR3 has 13 residues. V was shortened by 5 bases and J by 6 bases, with 16 bases between the two germline ends. In DNA, the CDR3 is TGCAGCGTTCCTAGACAGCCGGATAATGGCTACACCTTC. Its translation: CSVPRQPDNGYTF.

The rearrangement links TRBV5-1 to TRBJ1-1, with 9 bases that match TRBD1. V shed 4 bases and J 2 bases; nucleotides not matched to a gene: 24. Germline V gene lookup returns CDR1 SGHRS and CDR2 YFSETQ. The length of the CDR3 is 21 residues. The CDR3 sequence: CASSETPGQGPTHHRNTEAFF. CDR3 bases: TGCGCCAGCAGCGAAACCCCGGGACAGGGCCCGACCCACCACCGAAACACTGAAGCTTTCTTT.

The chain joins TRBV9 to TRBJ1-6; D not resolved. The V and J ends lost 0 bases and 3 bases respectively, with 7 bases between them. Germline CDR1 reads SGDLS; CDR2 reads YYNGEE. The CDR3 spans 15 residues. This CDR3 reads CASSVVADYNSPLHF. DNA of the CDR3: TGTGCCAGCAGCGTAGTGGCAGACTATAATTCACCCCTCCACTTT.

The chain is built from TRBV20-1 and TRBJ2-1, with D possibly being TRBD1 (6 bases). Germline CDR1 and CDR2: DFQATT and SNEGSKA (reference sequence). The CDR3 covers 14 residues. The V and J ends lost 3 bases and 0 bases respectively, with 9 bases between them. CDR3 residues: CSASRGSSYNEQFF. The CDR3 DNA reads as TGCAGTGCTAGTAGGGGGAGCTCCTACAATGAGCAGTTCTTC.

The rearrangement uses TRBV7-2 and TRBJ2-5; TRBD2 is a possible D gene (6 bases). The germline V and J ends were trimmed by 2 bases and 5 bases, with 9 bases remaining between them. Germline V gives CDR1 SGHTA, CDR2 FQGNSA. The CDR3 consists of 13 residues. The CDR3, as DNA: TGTGCCAGCAGCTTATTTGGGGGGGAGACCCAGTACTTC. Amino acid sequence: CASSLFGGETQYF.

The chain recombines TRBV5-1 with TRBJ2-2, with TRBD2 as a possible D gene (5 bases). Trimming removed 1 base from V and 1 base from J, with 11 bases in between. The germline gives CDR1 SGHRS, CDR2 YFSETQ. This CDR3 has 16 amino acids. The CDR3 reads CASSLNPAGNTGELFF. The CDR3 bases are TGCGCCAGCAGCTTGAACCCCGCGGGGAACACCGGGGAGCTGTTTTTT.

This clone was counted once. The gene calls are TRBV6-5 and TRBJ2-7, with 7 bases matching TRBD2. CDR3 length: 14 residues. CDR1 and CDR2 (germline): MNHEY, SVGAGI. The V gene end was trimmed by 4 bases and the J gene end by 5 bases; junction bases not matched to a gene: 8. CDR3 protein: CASSSLGAGDEQYF. CDR3 DNA sequence: TGTGCCAGCAGTTCACTAGGCGCGGGGGACGAGCAGTACTTC.

V is TRBV20-1 and J is TRBJ2-7, with TRBD2 identical over 13 bases. CDR3 length: 14 amino acids. The V gene's germline CDR1 is DFQATT and CDR2 SNEGSKA (reference sequence). The trim removed 3 bases at V and 5 bases at J, leaving 4 bases unmatched. The CDR3 region has the DNA TGCAGTGCTAGTGGGACTAGCGGGATTCACGAGCAGTACTTC. Translated, it gives CSASGTSGIHEQYF.

The V call is TRBV29-1, the J call TRBJ1-3; D call uncertain. Trimming cost V 3 bases and J 0 bases, with 9 bases left between them. The CDR3 spans 14 residues. Germline CDR1 and CDR2: SQVTM and ANQGSEA. The CDR3 DNA reads TGCAGCGTTGAGATAGCGAGCTCTGGAAACACCATATATTTT. Amino acids: CSVEIASSGNTIYF.

This chain connects TRBV19 to TRBJ1-2, with D possibly being TRBD1 (6 bases). This CDR3 has 14 amino acids. Trimming left V 3 bases short and J 8 bases short, with 16 bases between. Looked up from germline, CDR1 is LNHDA and CDR2 is SQIVND (reference sequence). This CDR3 is CASSIKGRGRGYTF. CDR3 DNA: TGTGCCAGTAGTATTAAGGGCAGGGGCAGGGGCTACACCTTC.

The CDR3 nucleotides are TGTGCCAGCAGCTCCGACGGGACAGAGACAGATACGCAGTATTTT. It encodes CASSSDGTETDTQYF. V is TRBV7-9 and J is TRBJ2-3; the match to TRBD1 covers 7 bases. V was clipped by 4 bases and J by 3 bases; unmatched bases: 7. This CDR3 spans 15 amino acids. Germline lookup yields CDR1 SEHNR and CDR2 FQNEAQ (reference sequence).

The V call is TRBV19, the J call TRBJ1-3; D may be TRBD1 (5 bases). Germline CDR1 reads LNHDA; CDR2 reads SQIVND (reference sequence). The CDR3 is 15 residues long. The V end lost 3 bases, the J end lost 5 bases, and 14 bases lay between the germline ends. This CDR3 is CASSMIGDRRNTIYF. CDR3 in DNA: TGTGCCAGTAGTATGATAGGCGACAGACGAAACACCATATATTTT.

J is TRBJ1-1 and V is TRBV6-5; 9 bases agree with TRBD1. From germline, CDR1 is MNHEY and CDR2 SVGAGI. The CDR3 is 13 amino acids. The J segment lost 4 bases and the V segment lost 5 bases, leaving 2 bases of the junction unmatched. CDR3 region: CASSMTGGTEAFF. CDR3 coding DNA: TGTGCCAGCAGTATGACAGGGGGCACTGAAGCTTTCTTT.

This clone was seen once. This sequence joins TRBV21-1 and TRBJ2-7; whether TRBD2, the table's D call, matches the DNA was not checked. TRBV21-1 is described as a pseudogene. This CDR3 has 14 residues. DNA of the CDR3: TGTGCCAGCAGCAAAACAAGGGGAGGGTACGAGCAGTACTTC. It yields the protein CASSKTRGGYEQYF.

V and J are TRBV5-5 and TRBJ1-5; tentative D call: TRBD1 (6 bases). There are 14 residues in the CDR3. V lost 4 bases, J lost 7 bases, and 15 bases lay in between. Germline CDR1 reads SGHKS; CDR2 reads YYEKEE (reference sequence). CDR3 nucleotide sequence: TGTGCCAGCAGCAGCGCAGGGGACGGCCAGCCCCAGCATTTT. Protein product: CASSSAGDGQPQHF.

The chain has TRBV7-2 and TRBJ1-4, with 7 positions matching TRBD1. CDR1 is SGHTA and CDR2 is FQGNSA in the germline V gene. The trim removed 5 bases at V and 5 bases at J, leaving 8 bases unmatched. There are 15 residues in the CDR3. The CDR3 here is CASSPEGTENEKLFF. CDR3 coding DNA: TGTGCCAGCAGCCCCGAAGGGACAGAAAATGAAAAACTGTTTTTT.

The chain uses TRBV18 and TRBJ1-4; 7 bases map to TRBD1. This CDR3 spans 15 amino acids. Trimming removed 5 bases from V and 8 bases from J; junction bases left unmatched: 11. From germline, CDR1 is KGHSH and CDR2 LQKENI. Here the CDR3 reads CASSTRQGRLEKLFF. The CDR3 nucleotides read TGTGCCAGCTCAACGAGACAGGGACGATTGGAAAAACTGTTTTTT. The variable domain in full, completed from reference TRBV18 and TRBJ1-4, reads NAGVMQNPRHLVRRRGQEARLRCSPMKGHSHVYWYRQLPEEGLKFMVYLQKENIIDESGMPKERFSAEFPKEGPSILRIQQVVRGDSAAYFCASSTRQGRLEKLFFGSGTQLSVL.

This clone came up a few times. This chain joins TRBV4-2 and TRBJ2-7, with 8 bases lining up with TRBD1. V lost 0 bases, J lost 6 bases, and 4 bases stayed unmatched. CDR1 is LGHNA, CDR2 YNFKEQ, per germline. CDR3 size: 14 residues. CDR3 in amino acids: CASSQDRGQVEQYF. The DNA of the CDR3 is TGTGCCAGCAGCCAAGACAGGGGGCAGGTCGAGCAGTACTTC.

The DNA for the CDR3 is TGTGCCAGCAGCGATGAGTCGGCAGATACGCAGTATTTT. Protein sequence: CASSDESADTQYF. This chain connects TRBV7-8 to TRBJ2-3; D is uncertain. With 5 bases removed from V and 4 bases from J, the gap between germline ends came to 10 bases. The CDR3 has 13 amino acids. CDR1 and CDR2 from the germline V gene are SGHVS and FQNEAQ.

The chain links TRBV19 to TRBJ2-3; 7 bases are a match to TRBD1. Germline V gene data show CDR1 as LNHDA and CDR2 as SQIVND (reference sequence). The V segment lost 5 bases and the J segment 3 bases; nucleotides outside the gene matches: 5. The CDR3 has 14 amino acids. The CDR3 coding sequence is TGTGCCAGTAGTCAGGACAGGACGACAGATACGCAGTATTTT. Translated, it gives CASSQDRTTDTQYF.

The V gene is TRBV11-3, the J gene TRBJ1-1; TRBD1 matches at 7 bases. The CDR3 contains 15 residues. The ends lost 6 bases at V and 3 bases at J; junction bases unmatched: 10. CDR1 is SGHNT and CDR2 is YENEEA in the germline V gene. CDR3 protein: CASSDWTGEYTEAFF. The DNA for the CDR3 is TGTGCCAGCAGTGATTGGACAGGTGAATACACTGAAGCTTTCTTT. Using reference TRBV11-3 and TRBJ1-1 for the parts outside the CDR3, the full variable domain is EAGVVQSPRYKIIEKKQPVAFWCNPISGHNTLYWYLQNLGQGPELLIRYENEEAVDDSQLPKDRFSAERLKGVDSTLKIQPAELGDSAVYLCASSDWTGEYTEAFFGQGTRLTVV.